A single sample gave rise to the 23 T cell receptor beta chains below, sequenced in a study of Ad26.COV2.S vaccination and SARS-CoV-2 variants. The protocol was immunoSEQ multiplex PCR, while the TCRdb copy is restricted to in-frame clones and leaves out a portion. Here the sample spans some 240,000 clones, roughly nine tenths being singletons. Regarding treatment: 15 to 20 received Ad26.COV2.S at low or high dose, single or two shots; several received placebo; per-sample allocation not given. The investigators took samples on day 63 after the first vaccine or placebo injection. The sample here was peripheral blood, taken in a trial of Ad26.COV2.S vaccine versus placebo. Every receptor here comes from a person aged 18 to 65 who received the Ad26.COV2.S COVID-19 vaccine or a placebo.

The genes are TRBV14 and TRBJ1-1; D not resolved. This CDR3 is 13 amino acids long. V lost 8 bases and J lost 3, with 13 bases in between. CDR1 is SGHDN and CDR2 is FVKESK in the germline V gene. CDR3 sequence reads: CASSPFRDTEAFF. Here the CDR3 DNA reads TGTGCCAGCTCCCCCTTCCGAGACACTGAAGCTTTCTTT.

This chain links TRBV5-1 with TRBJ2-5, with 8 positions matching TRBD1. Germline CDR1 reads SGHRS; CDR2 reads YFSETQ. V dropped 2 bases and J dropped 3; count of bases not matched to a gene: 3. The CDR3 loop spans 14 amino acids. CDR3 in amino acids: CASSLQQGEETQYF. The CDR3 DNA follows: TGCGCCAGCAGCTTACAACAGGGGGAAGAGACCCAGTACTTC.

The chain is built from TRBV6-6 and TRBJ2-7, with 13 bases lining up with TRBD2. The CDR3 runs to 15 residues. Germline V gene data show CDR1 as MNHNY and CDR2 as SVGAGI (reference sequence). Trimming removed 6 bases from V and 1 base from J; junction bases left unmatched: 3. This CDR3 reads CASSLGLAGSYEQYV. The DNA of the CDR3 is TGTGCCAGCAGCCTGGGACTAGCGGGATCCTACGAGCAGTACGTC.

The rearrangement joins TRBV11-3 to TRBJ2-3; D ambiguous. V lost 1 base to trimming and J lost 4 bases, with 6 bases between them. The CDR3 is 13 amino acids. Germline V gene lookup returns CDR1 SGHNT and CDR2 YENEEA. DNA of the CDR3: TGTGCCAGCAGCTTAGCCCTCGCAGATACGCAGTATTTT. Amino acid sequence: CASSLALADTQYF.

DNA of the CDR3: TGTGCCAGCAGTGATTCTCCCAGTCAGCCCCAGCATTTT. The encoded protein is CASSDSPSQPQHF. This rearrangement joins TRBV6-1 to TRBJ1-5; D is unclear. The length of the CDR3 is 13 residues. Per germline, CDR1 MNHNS and CDR2 SASEGT. V dropped 3 bases and J dropped 6 bases, with 9 bases sitting between them.

The chain couples TRBV7-7 to TRBJ2-1; the match to TRBD2 covers 12 bases. V was pared by 2 bases and J by 8 bases, with 4 bases of the junction left unmatched. This CDR3 is built from 15 residues. In germline, CDR1 is SSHAT, CDR2 FNYEAQ (reference sequence). This chain's CDR3 is CASSLSSGRVYEQFF. The CDR3 nucleotides are TGTGCCAGCAGCTTATCTAGCGGGAGGGTGTATGAGCAGTTCTTC. The variable domain in full, completed from reference TRBV7-7 and TRBJ2-1, reads GAGVSQSPRYKVTKRGQDVTLRCDPISSHATLYWYQQALGQGPEFLTYFNYEAQPDKSGLPSDRFSAERPEGSISTLTIQRTEQRDSAMYRCASSLSSGRVYEQFFGPGTRLTVL.

The table lists this clone with a count of one. The CDR3 DNA reads as TGTGCCAGCAGCGATGGACGCAACAATGAGCAGTTCTTC. Translated, it gives CASSDGRNNEQFF. The chain joins TRBV7-9 to TRBJ2-1; D is ambiguous. This CDR3 has 13 residues. The V gene lost 5 bases and the J gene lost 5 bases, with 10 bases spanning the gap. The germline V gene has CDR1 SEHNR and CDR2 FQNEAQ (reference sequence). The full variable domain, completed using reference TRBV7-9 and TRBJ2-1, is DTGVSQNPRHKITKRGQNVTFRCDPISEHNRLYWYRQTLGQGPEFLTYFQNEAQLEKSRLLSDRFSAERPKGSFSTLEIQRTEQGDSAMYLCASSDGRNNEQFFGPGTRLTVL.

The chain employs TRBV7-9 and TRBJ1-2; D call uncertain. V was trimmed by 0 bases and J by 6 bases, leaving 17 bases between them. CDR1 SEHNR and CDR2 FQNEAQ come from the germline V gene (reference sequence). The CDR3 loop spans 16 amino acids. Here the CDR3 reads CASSLAAEGFKNGYTF. DNA of the CDR3: TGTGCCAGCAGCTTAGCCGCCGAAGGGTTCAAGAATGGCTACACCTTC.

The chain carries TRBV6-6 and TRBJ2-5, with TRBD1 as a possible D gene (5 bases). V lost 0 bases and J 4 bases, leaving 9 bases between the germline ends. This CDR3 comprises 14 residues. Germline CDR1 and CDR2: MNHNY and SVGAGI (reference sequence). The CDR3 bases are TGTGCCAGCAGTTACTCAAGCGACAGAGAGACCCAGTACTTC. Residues: CASSYSSDRETQYF.

The rearrangement uses TRBV19 and TRBJ2-3; 10 bases are shared with TRBD2. Trimming took 3 bases from V and 4 from J; bases not matched to a gene: 13. Looked up from germline, CDR1 is LNHDA and CDR2 is SQIVND (reference sequence). There are 18 residues in the CDR3. The CDR3 spells CASSILAPSSGRADTQYF. The CDR3 nucleotides are TGTGCCAGTAGTATCTTAGCCCCATCAAGCGGGAGGGCAGATACGCAGTATTTT.

The CDR3 DNA is TGTGCCAGCAGCTTAGCGCCCGGGGGGGGCTACGAGCAGTACTTC. Residues: CASSLAPGGGYEQYF. V usage is TRBV7-2 and J usage is TRBJ2-7; 8 nucleotides line up with TRBD2. V was clipped by 0 bases and J by 3 bases; unmatched bases: 4. The CDR3 length is 15 residues. Germline assignment: CDR1 SGHTA and CDR2 FQGNSA.

CDR3 region: CSVDVTGFGYTF. CDR3 DNA: TGCAGCGTTGACGTGACAGGGTTCGGCTACACCTTC. The chain employs TRBV29-1 and TRBJ1-2, with TRBD1 identical over 7 bases. Germline assignment: CDR1 SQVTM and CDR2 ANQGSEA. This CDR3 contains 12 residues. Unmatched junction bases numbered 6, after V lost 3 bases and J lost 8 bases.

The chain employs TRBV27 and TRBJ1-5, with a possible D match to TRBD1 (5 bases). With 7 bases removed from V and 3 bases from J, the gap between germline ends came to 16 bases. The CDR3 length is 15 residues. Germline CDR1 reads MNHEY; CDR2 reads SMNVEV (reference sequence). CDR3 sequence (DNA): TGTGCCAGCATGTCCGCAGGGTCCTTCAATCAGCCCCAGCATTTT. This translates into CASMSAGSFNQPQHF.

The chain employs TRBV30 and TRBJ2-2; either TRBD1 or TRBD2 may supply D (6 bases each). This CDR3 comprises 15 residues. The V end was cut by 1 base, the J end by 4 bases, with 13 bases between. From germline, CDR1 is GTSNPN and CDR2 SVGIG (reference sequence). The CDR3 coding sequence is TGTGCCTGGAGTGAGGAGGGGGTAGGCACCGGGGAGCTGTTTTTT. This gives the protein CAWSEEGVGTGELFF.

The chain uses TRBV1 and TRBJ2-1; the DNA was not compared with TRBD1, the D call given in the table. TRBV1 is described as a pseudogene. The CDR3 has 13 residues. CDR3 region: CTSPYRKSNEQFF. The CDR3 nucleotides are TGCACCAGCCCGTACAGGAAATCCAATGAGCAGTTCTTC.

V is TRBV28 and J is TRBJ1-1; D gene uncertain. With 2 bases removed from V and 7 bases from J, the gap between germline ends came to 8 bases. This CDR3 has 12 amino acids. CDR1 and CDR2 from the germline V gene are MDHEN and SYDVKM. The CDR3 region is CASSLGPSEAFF. The CDR3 bases are TGTGCCAGCAGTTTAGGGCCGAGTGAAGCTTTCTTT.

The rearrangement joins TRBV4-2 to TRBJ2-1; D uncertain. V was trimmed by 2 bases and J by 2 bases, leaving 13 bases between them. The germline gives CDR1 LGHNA, CDR2 YNFKEQ. The CDR3 has 16 residues. The CDR3 DNA is TGTGCCAGCAGCCAATCGCCTTATATTACCTACAATGAGCAGTTCTTC. Translated: CASSQSPYITYNEQFF.

The chain carries TRBV7-9 and TRBJ2-1; D unclear. Trimming removed 4 bases at V and 5 bases at J, with 6 bases between. The germline V gene encodes CDR1 SEHNR and CDR2 FQNEAQ (reference sequence). This CDR3 contains 12 residues. The CDR3 DNA follows: TGTGCCAGCAGCTCAACTAACAATGAGCAGTTCTTC. Translation gives CASSSTNNEQFF.

This clone occurred a few times. V gene TRBV5-1 combines with J gene TRBJ2-1; 11 nucleotides align to TRBD2. Germline-derived CDR1 and CDR2 are SGHRS and YFSETQ. The V gene end was trimmed by 4 bases and the J gene end by 8 bases; junction bases not matched to a gene: 20. The CDR3 has 19 residues. CDR3 amino acids: CASSRSSGGPYFSSDEQFF. CDR3 DNA sequence: TGCGCCAGCAGCCGATCTAGCGGGGGGCCCTACTTTTCGTCTGATGAGCAGTTCTTC.

The V and J genes are TRBV6-2 or TRBV6-3 and TRBJ2-7; 14 bases match TRBD2. The CDR3 consists of 16 residues. V shed 4 bases and J 4 bases; nucleotides not matched to a gene: 6. Per the germline V gene, CDR1 is MNHEY and CDR2 is SVGEGT. The CDR3 here is CASSSGLAGAWYEQYV. The CDR3 coding sequence is TGTGCCAGCAGTTCGGGACTAGCGGGAGCATGGTACGAGCAGTACGTC.

The rearrangement links TRBV24-1 to TRBJ1-5; D is unclear. The CDR3 is 16 amino acids. The V end lost 1 base, the J end lost 3 bases, and 12 bases lay between the germline ends. CDR1 and CDR2 from the germline V gene are KGHDR and SFDVKD. DNA for the CDR3: TGTGCCACCAGTGATTTCCCCGGGGAGGTCAATCAGCCCCAGCATTTT. This translates into CATSDFPGEVNQPQHF.

CDR3 loop: CASSVEWTSGSTDTQYF. The CDR3 nucleotides read TGTGCCAGCAGCGTAGAATGGACTAGCGGTAGCACAGATACGCAGTATTTT. The chain recombines TRBV9 with TRBJ2-3; 10 bases fit TRBD2. J lost 0 bases, V lost 0 bases, and 4 bases had no gene match. CDR3 size: 17 residues. Germline V gives CDR1 SGDLS, CDR2 YYNGEE.

This clone was seen more than once but under ten times. V is TRBV7-9 and J is TRBJ1-1, with 7 bases that match TRBD1. Germline V gene data show CDR1 as SEHNR and CDR2 as FQNEAQ (reference sequence). The CDR3 spans 12 residues. Trimming cost V 4 bases and J 8 bases; bases outside gene matches: 4. CDR3 in DNA: TGTGCCAGCAGCTCTAGGGACAGCGAAGCTTTCTTT. The encoded protein is CASSSRDSEAFF.